These 32 T cell receptor beta chains share one sample of origin, sequenced in a study of CD8+CD57+ T cells in acquired aplastic anemia. CDR3 and TCR beta VDJ profiling relied on a genomic DNA template. TCRdb reprocessed the reads via MiXCR and lists one record per CDR3 protein. The repertoire includes roughly 180,000 distinct CDR3 sequences, around three fifths of them detected once, and 46% sits in the top ten. Sequenced material: sorted CD4+, CD8+, or CD8+CD57+ T cells (not recorded which) from PBMCs. Receptors originate from a human donor with severe aplastic anemia or a healthy control (not recorded which).

This sequence joins TRBV11-2 and TRBJ2-5; TRBD2 agrees at 8 bases. The germline V gene has CDR1 SGHAT and CDR2 FQNNGV. The ends lost 5 bases at V and 4 bases at J; junction bases unmatched: 15. There are 17 residues in the CDR3. CDR3 nucleotides: TGTGCCAGCAGCCCCCTAGTGGCGGGGGGAACGGGAGAGACCCAGTACTTC. Translation: CASSPLVAGGTGETQYF.

As concerns this clonotype: This may stem from a read error, because a much larger clone lies one nucleotide away. Because it lacks the conserved phenylalanine or tryptophan at the end, this CDR3 is likely a read error. The CDR3 sequence: CASSSQGEGYTEAFS. CDR3 DNA: TGTGCCAGCAGCTCCCAAGGGGAGGGGTACACTGAAGCTTTCTCT. The chain combines TRBV7-9 with TRBJ1-1, with D perhaps matching TRBD1 (5 bases). V was shortened by 4 bases and J by 3 bases, with 15 bases between the two germline ends. The germline CDR1 and CDR2 sequences are SEHNR and FQNEAQ (reference sequence). The CDR3 sequence is 15 residues long.

The chain couples TRBV20-1 to TRBJ2-3; a possible D gene is TRBD2 (6 bases). CDR1 and CDR2 from the germline V gene are DFQATT and SNEGSKA (reference sequence). The CDR3 covers 16 residues. V dropped 0 bases and J dropped 1 base, with 14 bases sitting between them. The DNA of the CDR3 is TGCAGTGCTAGAGATAATGCCGGGAGCCGCACAGATACGCAGTATTTT. This translates into CSARDNAGSRTDTQYF.

As concerns this clonotype: One end of the junction fails to match germline, which may point to a read error. The chain uses TRBV5-1 and TRBJ2-3; TRBD1 aligns across 7 bases. Germline V gene sequence: CDR1 SGHRS, CDR2 YFSETQ. The CDR3 runs 16 residues. CDR3: CASSPPGQENSDTQYF. The DNA for the CDR3 is TGTGCCAGCAGCCCCCCCGGACAGGAGAACTCAGATACGCAGTATTTT.

V gene TRBV12-3 or TRBV12-4 combines with J gene TRBJ2-7; TRBD2 aligns across 10 bases. The CDR3 has 16 amino acids. Losses at the gene ends were 6 bases for V and 2 bases for J; bases not matched to a gene: 10. The CDR3 here is CASSITLAGVAYEQYF. For the CDR3, the DNA is TGTGCCAGCAGCATTACTCTAGCGGGGGTGGCCTACGAGCAGTACTTC.

The chain combines TRBV7-9 with TRBJ2-7; 7 nucleotides align to TRBD1. The CDR3 runs to 14 residues. Germline V CDR1 and CDR2: SEHNR, FQNEAQ (reference sequence). The J segment lost 4 bases and the V segment lost 2 bases, leaving 5 bases of the junction unmatched. CDR3 DNA: TGTGCCAGCAGCTTACGGACAGGTAGTTACGAGCAGTACTTC. Protein: CASSLRTGSYEQYF.

CDR3 DNA sequence: TGTGCCAGCAGCACTCATTATTCACCCCTCCACTTT. The encoded protein is CASSTHYSPLHF. The rearrangement uses TRBV7-2 and TRBJ1-6; D remains unclear. The V end was cut by 5 bases, the J end by 8 bases, with 7 bases between. There are 12 residues in the CDR3. CDR1 is SGHTA and CDR2 is FQGNSA in the germline V gene.

This chain joins TRBV19 and TRBJ1-6, with D perhaps TRBD1 (5 bases). The germline V gene encodes CDR1 LNHDA and CDR2 SQIVND (reference sequence). The V gene lost 5 bases and the J gene lost 10 bases, with 15 bases spanning the gap. This CDR3 spans 14 amino acids. The CDR3 bases are TGTGCCAGTAGTGGGGACCTGGCGGGGTCACCCCTCCACTTT. The encoded protein is CASSGDLAGSPLHF.

The chain joins TRBV19 to TRBJ2-2; D is uncertain. V lost 4 bases and J lost 1, with 7 bases in between. Per germline, CDR1 LNHDA and CDR2 SQIVND (reference sequence). This CDR3 region has 14 residues. CDR3 loop: CASSNSLNTGELFF. The CDR3 DNA sequence: TGTGCCAGTAGTAATAGTCTGAACACCGGGGAGCTGTTTTTT.

This sequence joins TRBV7-9 and TRBJ1-6; TRBD1 aligns across 10 bases. Trimming at V came to 5 bases and at J to 11 bases, leaving 12 bases not matched to a gene. The germline V gene has CDR1 SEHNR and CDR2 FQNEAQ (reference sequence). The CDR3 totals 16 residues. CDR3: CASSRNQDRGSAPLHF. DNA of the CDR3: TGTGCCAGCAGCCGGAATCAGGACAGGGGGTCGGCACCCCTCCACTTT.

CDR3 amino acids: CSGNSGSGYEQYF. CDR3 sequence (DNA): TGCAGCGGTAACAGCGGGAGTGGCTACGAGCAGTACTTC. The chain combines TRBV29-1 with TRBJ2-7; 8 nucleotides match TRBD2. V was pared by 7 bases and J by 3 bases, with 8 bases of the junction left unmatched. The CDR3 extends over 13 amino acids. CDR1 SQVTM and CDR2 ANQGSEA come from the germline V gene.

This sequence joins TRBV20-1 and TRBJ2-7; 11 bases agree with TRBD2. CDR1 is DFQATT and CDR2 is SNEGSKA in the germline V gene (reference sequence). CDR3 size: 14 residues. V shed 4 bases, J shed 6 bases, and the junction held 8 bases outside the gene matches. The CDR3 sequence is CSAKAGSGRGEQYF. The DNA of the CDR3 is TGCAGTGCTAAGGCGGGTAGCGGGAGGGGCGAGCAGTACTTC.

This chain uses TRBV10-1 with TRBJ1-2; D remains ambiguous. The V gene lost 6 bases and the J gene lost 8 bases, with 16 bases spanning the gap. The CDR3 has 13 amino acids. Germline-derived CDR1 and CDR2 are WNHNN and SYGVQD (reference sequence). The DNA of the CDR3 is TGCGCCAGCAGCGCCCAGGTTGATGGGGGCTACACCTTC. Its translation: CASSAQVDGGYTF.

With respect to this clonotype: One end of the junction is discordant with germline, which a read error may explain. V and J are TRBV27 and TRBJ1-1, with 8 bases identical to TRBD1. Per germline, CDR1 MNHEY and CDR2 SMNVEV (reference sequence). There are 15 residues in the CDR3. The CDR3 region has the DNA TGTGCCAGCAGTTTTCTCGACAGGGGTAACACTGGAGCTTTCTTT. It is translated as CASSFLDRGNTGAFF.

This clonotype was recorded many times. The chain has TRBV12-3 or TRBV12-4 and TRBJ2-4, with D hard to call. Trimming removed 7 bases from V and 6 bases from J, with 19 bases in between. This CDR3 is 15 amino acids long. Written as DNA, the CDR3 is TGTGCCAGCACAACTCATCTAACCGGCGGAAACATTCAGTACTTC. Its translation is CASTTHLTGGNIQYF.

The V and J genes are TRBV19 and TRBJ2-7, with TRBD1 identical over 9 bases. The CDR3 length is 17 residues. J gave up 3 bases and V 3 bases, and 12 bases lay outside the gene matches. In germline, CDR1 is LNHDA, CDR2 SQIVND (reference sequence). CDR3 sequence (DNA): TGTGCCAGTAGTATCGGGACAGGGCTCAACCAGGGCTACGAGCAGTACTTC. It specifies CASSIGTGLNQGYEQYF.

The rearrangement links TRBV4-2 to TRBJ2-3; D may be TRBD1 (7 bases). The V end was cut by 5 bases, the J end by 0 bases, with 21 bases between. The CDR3 contains 18 residues. Germline CDR1 is LGHNA and CDR2 is YNFKEQ. CDR3 in DNA: TGTGCCAGCAGCGTGCCTGTTCGGGGGACAGCTAGCACAGATACGCAGTATTTT. Its protein product is CASSVPVRGTASTDTQYF.

This sequence joins TRBV15 and TRBJ1-6, with TRBD1 matching over 9 bases. V was pared by 5 bases and J by 7 bases, with 6 bases of the junction left unmatched. There are 15 residues in the CDR3. CDR1 is LNHNV, CDR2 YYDKDF, per germline (reference sequence). The CDR3 is CATSDTGGENSPLHF. CDR3 sequence (DNA): TGTGCCACCAGCGATACAGGGGGCGAGAATTCACCCCTCCACTTT.

The DNA for the CDR3 is TGCAGTCCCAGGGGACAGGTTCTAACCTACGAGCAGTACTTC. This translates into CSPRGQVLTYEQYF. V usage is TRBV20-1 and J usage is TRBJ2-7; 8 bases map to TRBD1. V lost 8 bases and J lost 2; bases outside the gene matches: 11. This CDR3 contains 14 residues. Germline loops: CDR1 DFQATT, CDR2 SNEGSKA (reference sequence).

This clonotype was counted between two and nine times. The rearrangement uses TRBV20-1 and TRBJ1-6, with D hard to call. Per germline, CDR1 DFQATT and CDR2 SNEGSKA (reference sequence). The CDR3 is 14 residues long. The germline V and J ends were trimmed by 3 bases and 7 bases, with 13 bases remaining between them. CDR3 amino acids: CSASGGNENSPLHF. The CDR3 DNA reads TGCAGTGCTAGCGGTGGCAACGAGAATTCACCCCTCCACTTT.

The V call is TRBV10-3, the J call TRBJ2-5; D is perhaps TRBD1 (6 bases). Germline lookup yields CDR1 ENHRY and CDR2 SYGVKD. Trimming cost V 2 bases and J 5 bases, with 18 bases left between them. The CDR3 is 16 amino acids. The CDR3 DNA follows: TGTGCCATCAGTGAGAGCCAGGGGCCCTACGGGGAGACCCAGTACTTC. Its protein product is CAISESQGPYGETQYF.

This clonotype was detected a few times. The V gene is TRBV4-2, the J gene TRBJ2-5; 11 bases are a match to TRBD2. Germline V gene data show CDR1 as LGHNA and CDR2 as YNFKEQ. The CDR3 is 17 residues long. V lost 0 bases, J lost 6 bases, and 9 bases stayed unmatched. CDR3 DNA: TGTGCCAGCAGCCAAGATGGAGCTAGCGGGGGGCAAAAGACCCAGTACTTC. It specifies CASSQDGASGGQKTQYF.

The chain carries TRBV6-1 and TRBJ2-5; D is possibly TRBD1 (8 bases). This CDR3 region has 16 residues. Trimming took off 5 bases at V and 1 base at J, with 17 bases between the two ends. Germline V CDR1 and CDR2: MNHNS, SASEGT. CDR3 in DNA: TGTGCCAGCAGTTACTGGGAGGGACAGGCCCAAGAGACCCAGTACTTC. The encoded protein is CASSYWEGQAQETQYF.

The V and J genes are TRBV2 and TRBJ1-4; D may be TRBD1 (6 bases). V shed 4 bases and J shed 0 bases, with 9 bases lying between them. This CDR3 contains 15 residues. Germline values: CDR1 SNHLY, CDR2 FYNNEI. The CDR3 is CASSGTVTTNEKLFF. The CDR3 region has the DNA TGTGCCAGCAGTGGGACAGTCACAACTAATGAAAAACTGTTTTTT. Full variable domain (remainder filled in from reference TRBV2 and TRBJ1-4): EPEVTQTPSHQVTQMGQEVILRCVPISNHLYFYWYRQILGQKVEFLVSFYNNEISEKSEIFDDQFSVERPDGSNFTLKIRSTKLEDSAMYFCASSGTVTTNEKLFFGSGTQLSVL.

The chain joins TRBV2 to TRBJ1-1; TRBD1 is a possible D gene (5 bases). Germline V CDR1 and CDR2: SNHLY, FYNNEI. V gave up 4 bases and J gave up 1 base, with 10 bases separating them. CDR3 length equals 14 residues. CDR3 in DNA: TGTGCCAGCAGTGGGACACAGGAGAACACTGAAGCTTTCTTT. Protein: CASSGTQENTEAFF.

The rearrangement links TRBV6-5 to TRBJ2-1, with D possibly matching TRBD2 (6 bases). Germline V gene sequence: CDR1 MNHEY, CDR2 SVGAGI. The CDR3 loop spans 16 amino acids. V lost 2 bases and J 7 bases, leaving 18 bases between the germline ends. The CDR3: CASSYGPTPRGNEQFF. The CDR3 coding sequence is TGTGCCAGCAGTTACGGACCCACGCCGCGGGGTAATGAGCAGTTCTTC.

This clonotype appeared once. V gene TRBV7-9 combines with J gene TRBJ2-5; TRBD2 aligns across 7 bases. V was clipped by 5 bases and J by 11 bases; unmatched bases: 17. The CDR3 is 15 residues long. The germline V gene encodes CDR1 SEHNR and CDR2 FQNEAQ (reference sequence). The CDR3 sequence: CASSSGAILNNEQYF. The CDR3, as DNA: TGTGCCAGCAGCAGCGGGGCGATACTTAACAATGAGCAGTACTTC.

The DNA of the CDR3 is TGTGCCAGCAGCTTCTCGACAGGGATGGGCTCACCCCTCCACTTT. This sequence encodes CASSFSTGMGSPLHF. V is TRBV5-5 and J is TRBJ1-6; TRBD1 agrees at 7 bases. Germline-derived CDR1 and CDR2 are SGHKS and YYEKEE (reference sequence). The CDR3 spans 15 residues. The V gene end was trimmed by 2 bases and the J gene end by 10 bases; junction bases not matched to a gene: 9.

The chain has TRBV29-1 and TRBJ2-7; 7 bases agree with TRBD1. This CDR3 comprises 12 residues. Germline CDR1 SQVTM, CDR2 ANQGSEA. V lost 8 bases to trimming and J lost 3 bases; unmatched junction nucleotides: 7. CDR3: CSTRDSLYEQYF. The DNA of the CDR3 is TGCAGCACCCGGGACAGCCTCTACGAGCAGTACTTC.

The chain employs TRBV5-1 and TRBJ2-7, with unresolved D. Germline V CDR1 and CDR2: SGHRS, YFSETQ. The CDR3 has 13 amino acids. The V end was cut by 0 bases, the J end by 3 bases, with 7 bases between. The DNA of the CDR3 is TGCGCCAGCAGCTTGGCGGCCTTCTACGAGCAGTACTTC. It encodes CASSLAAFYEQYF. Supplemented by reference TRBV5-1 and TRBJ2-7, the full variable domain reads KAGVTQTPRYLIKTRGQQVTLSCSPISGHRSVSWYQQTPGQGLQFLFEYFSETQRNKGNFPGRFSGRQFSNSRSEMNVSTLELGDSALYLCASSLAAFYEQYFGPGTRLTVT.

CDR3 coding DNA: TGCAGTGCTGACGCGCCCATAGGCACAGATACGCAGTATTTT. It is translated as CSADAPIGTDTQYF. The V call is TRBV20-1, the J call TRBJ2-3, with D unresolved. The CDR3 spans 14 residues. In germline, CDR1 is DFQATT, CDR2 SNEGSKA (reference sequence). Deletions cut 5 bases from V and 1 base from J, with 13 bases between.

The chain carries TRBV13 and TRBJ2-7; 10 bases line up with TRBD1. J gave up 5 bases and V 6 bases, and 7 bases lay outside the gene matches. This CDR3 is 14 amino acids long. Germline V lookup: CDR1 PRHDT, CDR2 FYEKMQ (reference sequence). The CDR3 sequence is CASSPMGQGNEQYF. CDR3 DNA: TGTGCCAGCAGTCCGATGGGACAGGGGAACGAGCAGTACTTC.